The 3 T cell receptor beta chains below were found in one sample sequenced in a study of identical twins. Each CDR3 protein is one row after TCRdb ran MiXCR on the 5' RACE reads. This sample has a few hundred thousand distinct CDR3 sequences; more than 6.5% occur once, and the top ten carry approximately 2%. The sample was also linked to a second study, of yellow fever vaccine responses in identical twins.

The sequencing sample was made of memory (CD45RO+) T cells sorted from blood. The receptors here all came from a woman aged 18-35 years in good health.

The rearrangement joins TRBV7-6 to TRBJ2-1; TRBD2 matches at 10 bases. The length of the CDR3 is 14 residues. V shed 5 bases and J 6 bases; nucleotides not matched to a gene: 4. Looked up from germline, CDR1 is SGHVS and CDR2 is FNYEAQ. The CDR3 nucleotides are TGTGCCAGCAGCCCCCTAGCGGGAGCCAATGAGCAGTTCTTC. This gives the protein CASSPLAGANEQFF.

This clonotype was observed a few times. This sequence joins TRBV20-1 and TRBJ2-3, with TRBD2 matching 8 bases. The CDR3 extends over 15 amino acids. The V segment lost 0 bases and the J segment 6 bases; nucleotides outside the gene matches: 8. Germline values: CDR1 DFQATT, CDR2 SNEGSKA (reference sequence). DNA for the CDR3: TGCAGTGCTAGAGATCCGGGAGGGCCCGCCGATACGCAGTATTTT. It yields the protein CSARDPGGPADTQYF.

This clonotype was found many times. The DNA of the CDR3 is TGTGCCACCAGTGAAGATGGGGGAGAGACCCAGTACTTC. This sequence encodes CATSEDGGETQYF. J is TRBJ2-5 and V is TRBV24-1, with D tentatively TRBD1 or TRBD2 (5 bases each). The CDR3 contains 13 residues. Germline lookup yields CDR1 KGHDR and CDR2 SFDVKD. The V and J ends lost 4 bases and 4 bases respectively, with 9 bases between them.